One sample yielded the 32 T cell receptor beta chains listed below, sequenced in a study of blood T cells in healthy people across ages (dated by TCRdb to about 2015). Library generation was performed with 5' RACE. Reads for this sample came from an Illumina HiSeq 2500. A second PCR of roughly 7 to 12 cycles was run with a J-beta primer mix and a sample-barcoded 5' primer. TCRdb handled the public reads itself, with Q25 trimming in fastp and clone calling in MiXCR, and kept productive beta chains. Entries that share a CDR3 protein sequence are merged under the most common genes and DNA. Recorded for this sample are some 1.6 million distinct CDR3 sequences; 34% of them occurred a single time. The ten largest clones take up approximately 10% of the sample. The sequenced material came from blood. The receptors derive from a woman in her 30s in good health.

Concerning this clonotype: Germline is not matched at one junction end, which may reflect a read error. The chain uses TRBV27 and TRBJ1-4; D perhaps matches TRBD1 (6 bases). Germline V gives CDR1 MNHEY, CDR2 SMNVEV (reference sequence). This CDR3 comprises 15 residues. Here the CDR3 DNA reads TGTGCCAGCAGTACACACAGGGATCCTAATGAAAAACAGTTTTTT. Residues: CASSTHRDPNEKQFF.

V is TRBV12-3 or TRBV12-4 and J is TRBJ2-1; 7 nucleotides align to TRBD2. The V gene end was trimmed by 8 bases and the J gene end by 12 bases; junction bases not matched to a gene: 10. This CDR3 is 12 amino acids long. The CDR3 DNA reads TGTGCCAGCTCCCGGACGGGAGGTGCGCAGTTCTTC. Amino acids: CASSRTGGAQFF.

The sample holds many counts of this clonotype. The chain links TRBV20-1 to TRBJ2-1, with TRBD2 as a possible D gene (6 bases). Trimming removed 3 bases at V and 5 bases at J, with 17 bases between. The germline V gene has CDR1 DFQATT and CDR2 SNEGSKA (reference sequence). The CDR3 runs 15 residues. CDR3 nucleotide sequence: TGCAGTGCTAGGTGGAGTAGCGGCCTTAACAATGAGCAGTTCTTC. It translates to CSARWSSGLNNEQFF.

This clonotype was detected only a few times. This chain links TRBV5-1 with TRBJ1-2, with TRBD1 identical over 9 bases. Germline V lookup: CDR1 SGHRS, CDR2 YFSETQ. CDR3 length: 16 residues. V was clipped by 3 bases and J by 8 bases; unmatched bases: 14. The CDR3 nucleotides read TGCGCCAGCAGCTCCCAAGTGGACAGGGGAGGAGGCGGCTACACCTTC. This encodes CASSSQVDRGGGGYTF.

The sample holds many counts of this clonotype. The V and J genes are TRBV6-4 and TRBJ2-5; TRBD2 agrees at 12 bases. The CDR3 runs 19 residues. CDR1 is MRHNA, CDR2 SNTAGT, per germline. The ends lost 2 bases at V and 4 bases at J; junction bases unmatched: 14. The CDR3: CASSDPPGLAGPYSETQYF. The CDR3 nucleotides read TGTGCCAGCAGTGACCCACCGGGACTAGCGGGTCCATACTCAGAGACCCAGTACTTC.

CDR3 DNA: TGTGCCAGCAGTACCTTAAGCGGGATAGGCCGGGATACGCAGTATTTT. Translation gives CASSTLSGIGRDTQYF. The rearrangement uses TRBV28 and TRBJ2-3; TRBD2 matches at 7 bases. Germline CDR1 reads MDHEN; CDR2 reads SYDVKM. Trimming took 5 bases from V and 6 from J; bases not matched to a gene: 14. The CDR3 loop spans 16 amino acids. The full variable domain, completed using reference TRBV28 and TRBJ2-3, is DVKVTQSSRYLVKRTGEKVFLECVQDMDHENMFWYRQDPGLGLRLIYFSYDVKMKEKGDIPEGYSVSREKKERFSLILESASTNQTSMYLCASSTLSGIGRDTQYFGPGTRLTVL.

This clonotype was counted once. Given the absence of the conserved phenylalanine or tryptophan at the CDR3 end, a read error is likely. The V call is TRBV2, the J call TRBJ2-7; D not certain. The length of the CDR3 is 14 residues. V dropped 2 bases and J dropped 2 bases, with 10 bases sitting between them. Per the germline V gene, CDR1 is SNHLY and CDR2 is FYNNEI. DNA for the CDR3: TGTGCCAGCAGTGAATTTCGGCAGACCTACGAGCAGTACTAC. The encoded protein is CASSEFRQTYEQYY.

The chain has TRBV4-2 and TRBJ2-1; D is perhaps TRBD2 (6 bases). CDR1 and CDR2 from the germline V gene are LGHNA and YNFKEQ. V lost 0 bases to trimming and J lost 0 bases, with 12 bases between them. CDR3 length equals 17 residues. CDR3 DNA: TGTGCCAGCAGCCAAGATCTACCCGGGAGCTCCTACAATGAGCAGTTCTTC. Protein: CASSQDLPGSSYNEQFF.

This rearrangement joins TRBV12-3 or TRBV12-4 to TRBJ1-2; D call uncertain. The CDR3 runs to 12 residues. Trimming removed 10 bases at V and 7 bases at J, with 16 bases between. CDR3 in DNA: TGTGCCACCGACAAGGCCACCCCTGGCTACACCTTC. This encodes CATDKATPGYTF.

The table lists this clonotype with a few counts. The chain couples TRBV7-6 to TRBJ2-7, with a weak D call TRBD1 (5 bases). Deletions cut 1 base from V and 2 bases from J, with 9 bases between. Looked up from germline, CDR1 is SGHVS and CDR2 is FNYEAQ. There are 14 residues in the CDR3. In DNA, the CDR3 is TGTGCCAGCAGCTTAGAGGGGTTCACCTACGAGCAGTACTTC. Protein sequence: CASSLEGFTYEQYF.

This clonotype was detected a few times. This chain links TRBV20-1 with TRBJ2-5; TRBD2 matches 10 bases. The V gene end was trimmed by 5 bases and the J gene end by 4 bases; junction bases not matched to a gene: 10. CDR1 is DFQATT and CDR2 is SNEGSKA in the germline V gene (reference sequence). The CDR3 runs 15 residues. DNA for the CDR3: TGCAGTGCTCCAGACCAGCGGGAGGGTGGAGAGACCCAGTACTTC. It encodes CSAPDQREGGETQYF.

The rearrangement links TRBV27 to TRBJ1-3; 7 bases line up with TRBD1. The CDR3 contains 15 residues. Losses at the gene ends were 9 bases for V and 0 bases for J; bases not matched to a gene: 8. Per germline, CDR1 MNHEY and CDR2 SMNVEV (reference sequence). DNA of the CDR3: TGTGCCAGAGCCGGGGGACAGTACTCTGGAAACACCATATATTTT. Residues: CARAGGQYSGNTIYF.

J is TRBJ2-7 and V is TRBV20-1; perhaps TRBD1 as D (6 bases). This CDR3 is built from 14 residues. CDR1 and CDR2 from the germline V gene are DFQATT and SNEGSKA (reference sequence). V lost 2 bases to trimming and J lost 2 bases, with 13 bases between them. In nucleotides, the CDR3 is TGCAGTGCTAGAAATTACAGGGCCCCCTACGAGCAGTACTTC. This sequence encodes CSARNYRAPYEQYF.

CDR3 sequence reads: CSAKPRQELFNQPQHF. DNA for the CDR3: TGCAGTGCTAAACCTCGACAGGAGCTATTCAATCAGCCCCAGCATTTT. The rearrangement joins TRBV20-1 to TRBJ1-5; D perhaps matches TRBD1 (6 bases). This CDR3 comprises 16 residues. V was trimmed by 4 bases and J by 3 bases, leaving 19 bases between them. Germline CDR1 and CDR2: DFQATT and SNEGSKA (reference sequence).

This clonotype came up a few times. The chain employs TRBV7-3 and TRBJ1-2, with a tentative D call TRBD1 (6 bases). V was cut by 4 bases and J by 6 bases, with 15 bases left in between. CDR1 and CDR2 from the germline V gene are SGHTA and FQGTGA. The CDR3 consists of 14 residues. DNA for the CDR3: TGTGCCAGCAGCTCGTTCCCAGGGGCGCATGGCTACACCTTC. As protein: CASSSFPGAHGYTF.

This clonotype was detected many times. The CDR3 coding sequence is TGTGCCAGTTTCGACGGCACCTACGAGCAGTACTTC. This translates into CASFDGTYEQYF. This rearrangement joins TRBV6-6 to TRBJ2-7; D not resolved. V was cut by 9 bases and J by 2 bases, with 11 bases left in between. Germline assignment: CDR1 MNHNY and CDR2 SVGAGI (reference sequence). The CDR3 is 12 amino acids.

The chain has TRBV5-1 and TRBJ1-2, with 9 bases lining up with TRBD1. V was clipped by 0 bases and J by 0 bases; unmatched bases: 12. The CDR3 has 19 residues. CDR1 and CDR2 from the germline V gene are SGHRS and YFSETQ. CDR3 sequence: CASSLDGTGLIGANYGYTF. DNA of the CDR3: TGCGCCAGCAGCTTGGATGGGACAGGGTTGATCGGAGCTAACTATGGCTACACCTTC. The variable domain in full, with the rest retrieved from reference TRBV5-1 and TRBJ1-2, is KAGVTQTPRYLIKTRGQQVTLSCSPISGHRSVSWYQQTPGQGLQFLFEYFSETQRNKGNFPGRFSGRQFSNSRSEMNVSTLELGDSALYLCASSLDGTGLIGANYGYTFGSGTRLTVV.

The J gene is TRBJ2-7, the V gene TRBV6-1; TRBD1 agrees at 7 bases. Per germline, CDR1 MNHNS and CDR2 SASEGT. J gave up 2 bases and V 6 bases, and 13 bases lay outside the gene matches. The CDR3 runs 16 residues. DNA for the CDR3: TGTGCCAGCAGAGCCGACAGGGCTACGGTCCCCTACGAGCAGTACTTC. Translated, it gives CASRADRATVPYEQYF.

This clonotype was seen a handful of times. The chain links TRBV3-1 to TRBJ1-2; D remains unclear. CDR3 length: 14 amino acids. Between the trimmed V and J ends, which lost 0 bases and 5 bases, there was a span of 10 bases. Germline values: CDR1 LGHDT, CDR2 YNNKEL (reference sequence). CDR3 bases: TGTGCCAGCAGCCAAGATGCCCGCAGTTATGGCTACACCTTC. Translating gives CASSQDARSYGYTF.

This rearrangement joins TRBV30 to TRBJ1-6; TRBD1 might be the D (5 bases). The CDR3 is made up of 14 amino acids. In germline, CDR1 is GTSNPN, CDR2 SVGIG (reference sequence). Deletions cut 0 bases from V and 10 bases from J, with 13 bases between. Here the CDR3 DNA reads TGTGCCTGGAGTGTAGGTGGGGCAGGGTCACCCCTCCACTTT. It is translated as CAWSVGGAGSPLHF.

V is TRBV7-3 and J is TRBJ1-6; TRBD1 might be the D (5 bases). The germline V gene encodes CDR1 SGHTA and CDR2 FQGTGA. CDR3 length equals 16 residues. Trimming removed 1 base at V and 11 bases at J, with 18 bases between. The CDR3 loop is CASSLMEGRSSTPLHF. CDR3 in DNA: TGTGCCAGCAGCTTAATGGAGGGGCGCAGCTCTACACCCCTCCACTTT.

This clonotype was recorded a few times. This chain joins TRBV12-3 or TRBV12-4 and TRBJ2-1; TRBD2 matches 9 bases. This CDR3 has 17 residues. The V gene end was trimmed by 4 bases and the J gene end by 3 bases; junction bases not matched to a gene: 10. CDR3 in amino acids: CASSSSIAGALYNEQFF. The CDR3, as DNA: TGTGCCAGCAGTTCGTCCATAGCGGGAGCACTCTACAATGAGCAGTTCTTC.

Written as DNA, the CDR3 is TGTGCCAGCAGCCTCAGGGCAGGGGGCTTCGGGCAGCCCCAGCATTTT. This translates into CASSLRAGGFGQPQHF. V is TRBV6-1 and J is TRBJ1-5, with TRBD1 identical over 8 bases. CDR1 is MNHNS and CDR2 is SASEGT in the germline V gene. The CDR3 is 16 amino acids. V was pared by 6 bases and J by 7 bases, with 14 bases of the junction left unmatched.

The rearrangement joins TRBV2 to TRBJ1-6; D gene unclear. V shed 3 bases and J shed 11 bases, with 17 bases lying between them. This CDR3 contains 15 residues. Germline V lookup: CDR1 SNHLY, CDR2 FYNNEI. The CDR3 region has the DNA TGTGCCAGCAGTGAGGCGGCTACATTAAATCCACCCCTCCACTTT. It yields the protein CASSEAATLNPPLHF.

This clonotype came up a few times. V and J are TRBV27 and TRBJ1-6, with D unclear. Germline loops: CDR1 MNHEY, CDR2 SMNVEV (reference sequence). Trimming shortened V by 3 bases and J by 9 bases, and 9 bases separated the two germline ends. This CDR3 is built from 13 residues. CDR3 residues: CASSLGLISPLHF. DNA of the CDR3: TGTGCCAGCAGTTTGGGGTTAATTTCACCCCTCCACTTT.

This clonotype was detected only a few times. The chain joins TRBV3-1 to TRBJ2-1; 10 bases match TRBD1. Germline lookup yields CDR1 LGHDT and CDR2 YNNKEL (reference sequence). Trimming took 2 bases from V and 8 from J; bases not matched to a gene: 9. This CDR3 is built from 16 residues. CDR3 residues: CASSQYGTGERDEQFF. In DNA, the CDR3 is TGTGCCAGCAGCCAATACGGGACAGGGGAACGGGATGAGCAGTTCTTC.

This clonotype was found a few times. The J gene is TRBJ2-4, the V gene TRBV5-1; D possibly corresponds to TRBD1 (5 bases). Trimming removed 0 bases from V and 0 bases from J, with 7 bases in between. Germline CDR1 and CDR2: SGHRS and YFSETQ. The CDR3 is 15 amino acids. In nucleotides, the CDR3 is TGCGCCAGCAGCTTGGAACAGGCAGCCAAAAACATTCAGTACTTC. Encoded protein: CASSLEQAAKNIQYF.

This clonotype was seen a single time. The genes are TRBV4-2 and TRBJ2-7; the D call may be TRBD1 or TRBD2 (5 bases each). Germline values: CDR1 LGHNA, CDR2 YNFKEQ. Deletions cut 2 bases from V and 4 bases from J, with 12 bases between. This CDR3 contains 14 residues. The chain's CDR3 is CASSQLVGEYEQYF. For the CDR3, the DNA is TGTGCCAGCAGCCAACTAGTGGGGGAGTACGAGCAGTACTTC.

This clonotype has more than one count but fewer than ten. The CDR3 DNA reads as TGCAGTGCTAGATTAACGGGCTCCCGGGGCGGAGCCTACGAGCAGTACTTC. Amino acid sequence: CSARLTGSRGGAYEQYF. This chain joins TRBV20-1 and TRBJ2-7; D assignment may be TRBD1 or TRBD2 (5 bases each). The CDR3 sequence is 17 residues long. The V and J ends lost 2 bases and 2 bases respectively, with 22 bases between them. Germline V lookup: CDR1 DFQATT, CDR2 SNEGSKA (reference sequence).

This clonotype was counted only a few times. V usage is TRBV7-9 and J usage is TRBJ1-1, with D maybe TRBD1 (5 bases). Per germline, CDR1 SEHNR and CDR2 FQNEAQ (reference sequence). The V and J ends lost 2 bases and 10 bases respectively, with 8 bases between them. The CDR3 is 11 amino acids. The CDR3 spells CASSLQGLAFF. CDR3 DNA: TGTGCCAGCAGCTTACAGGGCCTAGCTTTCTTT. Together with reference TRBV7-9 and TRBJ1-1, the CDR3 gives the full variable domain: DTGVSQNPRHKITKRGQNVTFRCDPISEHNRLYWYRQTLGQGPEFLTYFQNEAQLEKSRLLSDRFSAERPKGSFSTLEIQRTEQGDSAMYLCASSLQGLAFFGQGTRLTVV.

A few counts support this clonotype. This sequence joins TRBV4-1 and TRBJ2-2, with D possibly being TRBD1 (6 bases). The CDR3 consists of 17 residues. Trimming took off 7 bases at V and 1 base at J, with 19 bases between the two ends. The germline gives CDR1 MGHRA, CDR2 YSYEKL. The CDR3 coding sequence is TGCGCCAGCACCTTTAGGGACACCCGCCTGAACACCGGGGAGCTGTTTTTT. Translation: CASTFRDTRLNTGELFF.

Only a few counts were recorded for this clonotype. The chain is built from TRBV5-1 and TRBJ1-2; 10 bases line up with TRBD1. J lost 8 bases, V lost 4 bases, and 11 bases had no gene match. In germline, CDR1 is SGHRS, CDR2 YFSETQ. This CDR3 region has 15 residues. The CDR3 bases are TGCGCCAGCAGCGGTGGGACAGGGGTTAACGGCGGCTACACCTTC. This codes for CASSGGTGVNGGYTF.